This TCR beta chain was sequenced during a study of regulatory dendritic cells for organ transplantation (TCRdb year 2017). A note on the overall study: To make regulatory dendritic cells, monocytes were cultured with vitamin D3 on days 0 and 4, plus IL-10 on day 4. On day 6, LPS was added to the DC cultures to test how the DCs responded to a strong maturation-inducing agent. The TCRbeta repertoires of sorted naive and memory CD4+ and CD8+ T cells were sequenced before and after allostimulation with regulatory or mature dendritic cells. Points the paper makes about the study in general: Allostimulation expanded memory CD8+ clones in both subjects, but regulatory dendritic cells appeared to induce more limited expansion than mature dendritic cells. Sequencing was done in only two subjects, and the authors reported considerable heterogeneity between individuals in the alloreactive memory CD8+ T cell pool. The repertoires of naive CD4+ and CD8+ T cells were highly diverse, while memory cell repertoires were less diverse, with memory CD8+ cells being the most oligoclonal. Of the resting subsets, memory CD8+ T cells had the largest number of alloreactive TCR clonotypes.

About this clone: Its target antigen remains unknown. No clone much larger than this one lies a single base away; base qualities are absent.

Sorted T cell subsets were CFSE-labeled and co-cultured for 4 to 6 days with allogeneic regulatory or mature dendritic cells at a 1:10 DC:T ratio. FACS was used to sort CD4+ or CD8+ cells into naive T cells, defined as CD45RA+, and memory T cells, defined as CD45RO+. T cells for TCR sequencing came from two healthy control subjects. Genomic DNA was extracted with the Qiagen DNeasy Blood & Tissue Kit. The CDR3 covers 12 residues, taking in both the cysteine and the phenylalanine. Of the read, only the CDR3 DNA is kept; its 36 bases are in frame from base 1. V loses 3 bases of germline sequence and J loses 4 bases, and the interval between the two ends is 7 bases. As encoded in the germline V gene, CDR1 is MNHNS while CDR2 is SASEGT. Multiplexed two-step PCR with Vbeta-specific forward primers and Jbeta-specific reverse primers was used to amplify TCRbeta CDR3 regions. Through the immunoSEQ service, TCRbeta libraries were sequenced on an Illumina instrument. In the original analysis: IMGT annotation was used to assign V, D and J genes, and synthetic CDR3 analogues were used to correct counts for multiplex PCR bias. In the immunoSEQ Analyzer, repertoire clonality was calculated as one minus normalized Shannon entropy. Clonal expansion was defined by Fisher's exact test with Benjamini-Hochberg false discovery rate control, using two-tailed P<0.01. TCRdb stores this immuneACCESS table with in-frame sequences only. Part of the clones is absent; in the studies checked, under half of the shortfall reflects unresolved V genes, and no reason is known for the rest. V, J and clone size derive from that table, while D and trimming were established from the DNA sequence. Present in this sample are more than 10,000 clones, roughly three quarters of which were seen just once. The ten largest clonotypes hold less than 1.3% of the sample.

The receptor chain draws on TRBV6-1 and TRBJ2-7; matching of 5 bases hints at TRBD1 as the D gene. The clonotype was recovered from a human donor in good health. Source material: naive CD8+ T cells from blood cultured with regulatory dendritic cells. The cell subset or site label, read with the paper, signifies: CD45RA+ naive T cells. CDR3 protein: CASSDDRYEQYF. The DNA reads as follows: TGTGCCAGCAGTGACGACAGATACGAGCAGTACTTC.